These 23 T cell receptor beta chains were sequenced from one sample in a study of HIV-infected patients and healthy controls. Around 0.5 ug RNA was reverse transcribed with alpha and beta constant-region primers. Alpha and beta chain libraries were made separately by chain-specific third strand synthesis with multiplexing indices. MiXCR, applied by TCRdb to the 5' RACE reads, yields one record per CDR3 protein. Seen here are about 5,000 distinct CDR3 sequences, 7% to 10% observed once, and the top ten hold around 20%. The repertoire came from unfractionated whole blood and reflected all unsorted peripheral T cells. The material was blood, obtained before antiretroviral therapy. The receptors stem from an adult with HIV infection.

The genes are TRBV19 and TRBJ2-1, with D possibly TRBD1 on 6 matching bases. This CDR3 contains 16 residues. From germline, CDR1 is LNHDA and CDR2 SQIVND (reference sequence). V lost 0 bases to trimming and J lost 12 bases, with 21 bases between them. The CDR3 nucleotides read TGTGCCAGTAGTATAGACGTCGTAGGACCAGGGGCCCTGCAGTTCTTC. This encodes CASSIDVVGPGALQFF. The full variable domain, rest sourced from reference TRBV19 and TRBJ2-1, is DGGITQSPKYLFRKEGQNVTLSCEQNLNHDAMYWYRQDPGQGLRLIYYSQIVNDFQKGDIAEGYSVSREKKESFPLTVTSAQKNPTAFYLCASSIDVVGPGALQFFGPGTRLTVL.

Relative to its sample, this clonotype is medium-sized. The gene calls are TRBV6-1 and TRBJ2-5; D gene ambiguous. V was trimmed by 5 bases and J by 3 bases, leaving 13 bases between them. Germline CDR1 is MNHNS and CDR2 is SASEGT. This CDR3 comprises 14 residues. The CDR3 region has the DNA TGTGCCAGCAGTTTGAGTCCATATAAAGAGACCCAGTACTTC. This encodes CASSLSPYKETQYF.

CDR3 in DNA: TGTGCCAGCAGCTTAGGTATCGGAGGTGAGCAGTTCTTC. This encodes CASSLGIGGEQFF. The chain couples TRBV7-3 to TRBJ2-1, with D possibly matching TRBD2 (5 bases). Trimming removed 2 bases at V and 9 bases at J, with 11 bases between. CDR3 length equals 13 residues. Germline loops: CDR1 SGHTA, CDR2 FQGTGA.

The table lists this clonotype with a few counts. J is TRBJ2-5 and V is TRBV20-1; TRBD2 aligns across 8 bases. This CDR3 contains 12 residues. Germline V gene data show CDR1 as DFQATT and CDR2 as SNEGSKA (reference sequence). V was clipped by 5 bases and J by 2 bases; unmatched bases: 1. CDR3 DNA: TGCAGTGCTTTAGCGGGACAAGAGACCCAGTACTTC. It is translated as CSALAGQETQYF.

The gene calls are TRBV7-2 and TRBJ2-1; no definite D call. The CDR3 spans 13 residues. Per the germline V gene, CDR1 is SGHTA and CDR2 is FQGNSA. V lost 1 base, J lost 12 bases, and 13 bases lay in between. CDR3 protein: CASSLGEAWGQFF. The DNA of the CDR3 is TGTGCCAGCAGCTTAGGAGAGGCCTGGGGGCAGTTCTTC.

This clonotype is termed medium-sized. The chain is built from TRBV20-1 and TRBJ1-1; D might be TRBD1 (5 bases). This CDR3 region has 14 residues. The V and J ends lost 0 bases and 3 bases respectively, with 11 bases between them. Germline values: CDR1 DFQATT, CDR2 SNEGSKA (reference sequence). As DNA, the CDR3 is TGCAGTGCTAGAGAGGGTCAAGGGGACACTGAAGCTTTCTTT. Amino acid sequence: CSAREGQGDTEAFF.

This clonotype came up many times. V usage is TRBV11-3 and J usage is TRBJ2-5, with no clear D. Germline loops: CDR1 SGHNT, CDR2 YENEEA. The CDR3 is made up of 16 amino acids. V was cut by 0 bases and J by 2 bases, with 13 bases left in between. CDR3 protein: CASSLEAWRDQETQYF. For the CDR3, the DNA is TGTGCCAGCAGCTTAGAGGCTTGGCGCGATCAAGAGACCCAGTACTTC.

This clonotype is classed as medium-sized. This chain connects TRBV20-1 to TRBJ2-3, with D possibly being TRBD2 (5 bases). CDR1 is DFQATT, CDR2 SNEGSKA, per germline (reference sequence). Trimming removed 1 base from V and 0 bases from J, with 5 bases in between. CDR3 length: 13 residues. In DNA form, the CDR3 reads TGCAGTGCTAGAGGCGGGAGCACAGATACGCAGTATTTT. Translating it yields CSARGGSTDTQYF.

This clonotype was seen repeatedly, ten times or more. The chain recombines TRBV7-3 with TRBJ2-1, with a weak D call TRBD2 (5 bases). Germline loops: CDR1 SGHTA, CDR2 FQGTGA. V was trimmed by 4 bases and J by 0 bases, leaving 13 bases between them. The CDR3 covers 16 residues. In DNA, the CDR3 is TGTGCCAGCAGCTCCACAGCGGAGAGCTCCTACAATGAGCAGTTCTTC. It yields the protein CASSSTAESSYNEQFF.

This clonotype came up many times. The rearrangement uses TRBV10-3 and TRBJ2-7; possible D gene TRBD2, 7 bases. Deletions cut 7 bases from V and 2 bases from J, with 12 bases between. CDR3 size: 13 residues. Germline V gene sequence: CDR1 ENHRY, CDR2 SYGVKD. The DNA of the CDR3 is TGTGCCATCACAGGGGAGGGCCCCTACGAGCAGTACTTC. Its translation is CAITGEGPYEQYF.

Many counts were recorded for this clonotype. In DNA form, the CDR3 reads TGTGCCAGCAGCTTCCTTACAGAGCTCCATGGCTACACCTTC. Protein product: CASSFLTELHGYTF. J is TRBJ1-2 and V is TRBV7-8, with D uncertain. V lost 3 bases and J 6 bases, leaving 14 bases between the germline ends. CDR1 SGHVS and CDR2 FQNEAQ come from the germline V gene. The CDR3 is 14 amino acids.

The V call is TRBV20-1, the J call TRBJ2-7; D is possibly TRBD1 (5 bases). V lost 3 bases, J lost 5 bases, and 11 bases lay in between. Germline V gene data show CDR1 as DFQATT and CDR2 as SNEGSKA (reference sequence). This CDR3 contains 12 residues. CDR3 sequence (DNA): TGCAGTGCTAGGGGGCGAGTCCACGAGCAGTACTTC. Its translation: CSARGRVHEQYF.

By share, this clonotype counts as medium-sized (0.01 to 0.1%). The V call is TRBV5-1, the J call TRBJ2-7; 9 nucleotides match TRBD1. CDR1 and CDR2 (germline): SGHRS, YFSETQ. The CDR3 loop spans 15 amino acids. With V trimmed by 4 bases and J by 1 base, 6 bases remained unmatched. CDR3 region: CASSLGTGSSYEQYF. For the CDR3, the DNA is TGCGCCAGCAGCCTAGGGACAGGGAGTTCCTACGAGCAGTACTTC.

This chain uses TRBV7-2 with TRBJ2-1; no reliable D call. Trimming removed 8 bases from V and 8 bases from J, with 13 bases in between. CDR1 and CDR2 (germline): SGHTA, FQGNSA. There are 12 residues in the CDR3. The chain's CDR3 is CASLVVFYEQFF. DNA for the CDR3: TGTGCCAGCTTAGTCGTGTTCTATGAGCAGTTCTTC.

This clonotype is medium-sized by share. This chain links TRBV27 with TRBJ2-1; no clear D. The germline CDR1 and CDR2 sequences are MNHEY and SMNVEV (reference sequence). V dropped 2 bases and J dropped 8 bases, with 16 bases sitting between them. The CDR3 is 15 residues long. The CDR3 DNA follows: TGTGCCAGCAGTTTAGTCGACGTAGGGTTCCATGAGCAGTTCTTC. Its protein product is CASSLVDVGFHEQFF.

This clonotype was counted many times. V and J are TRBV25-1 and TRBJ2-1, with 9 bases matching TRBD2. Germline CDR1 MGHDK, CDR2 SYGVNS. Germline trimming cut 3 bases from V and 5 bases from J; bases unmatched to any gene: 11. This CDR3 comprises 17 residues. CDR3: CASSDASRGGPHNEQFF. Here the CDR3 DNA reads TGTGCCAGCAGTGATGCCTCGCGGGGGGGGCCGCACAATGAGCAGTTCTTC.

In this sample, this clonotype is large (0.1 to 1%). The chain is built from TRBV6-2 or TRBV6-3 and TRBJ2-7, with 12 bases that match TRBD2. The V and J ends lost 2 bases and 4 bases, in that order; junction bases with no gene match: 3. The CDR3 loop spans 15 amino acids. Germline V gene sequence: CDR1 MNHEY, CDR2 SVGEGT. The CDR3 reads CASSYGTSGFYEQYF. The CDR3, as DNA: TGTGCCAGCAGTTACGGGACTAGCGGGTTTTACGAGCAGTACTTC.

In this sample, this clonotype is large. The gene calls are TRBV7-9 and TRBJ2-7; a possible D gene is TRBD1 (5 bases). From germline, CDR1 is SEHNR and CDR2 FQNEAQ (reference sequence). V was shortened by 6 bases and J by 6 bases, with 12 bases between the two germline ends. CDR3 size: 12 residues. This CDR3 is CASRPDSSEQYF. The CDR3 DNA is TGTGCCAGCAGGCCCGACAGCAGCGAGCAGTACTTC.

By proportion, this clonotype is medium-sized. V gene TRBV10-3 combines with J gene TRBJ1-1; D is unresolved. The germline CDR1 and CDR2 sequences are ENHRY and SYGVKD. The V end lost 0 bases, the J end lost 1 base, and 6 bases lay between the germline ends. The CDR3 sequence is 14 residues long. The CDR3 here is CAISESLGNTEAFF. In DNA form, the CDR3 reads TGTGCCATCAGTGAGTCGTTAGGGAACACTGAAGCTTTCTTT.

This clonotype rates as medium-sized. The chain couples TRBV6-5 to TRBJ2-7; D gene unclear. V lost 2 bases to trimming and J lost 7 bases, with 15 bases between them. Germline loops: CDR1 MNHEY, CDR2 SVGAGI. The CDR3 is 14 residues long. CDR3 sequence (DNA): TGTGCCAGCAGTTACGACCCGTTTAGAGGAGAGCAGTACTTC. Amino acids: CASSYDPFRGEQYF.

By sample share, this clonotype is medium-sized. The chain couples TRBV5-5 to TRBJ1-2, with D perhaps TRBD1 (5 bases). The CDR3 consists of 15 residues. Germline assignment: CDR1 SGHKS and CDR2 YYEKEE (reference sequence). Trimming took off 5 bases at V and 0 bases at J, with 14 bases between the two ends. The CDR3 nucleotides are TGTGCCAGCAGTTGGGACGGGGAAGCTAACTATGGCTACACCTTC. This codes for CASSWDGEANYGYTF.

This clonotype was counted a few times. The V call is TRBV5-5, the J call TRBJ2-2, with D possibly TRBD2 on 5 matching bases. V was shortened by 2 bases and J by 6 bases, with 14 bases between the two germline ends. The CDR3 contains 15 residues. Germline V CDR1 and CDR2: SGHKS, YYEKEE (reference sequence). The CDR3, as DNA: TGTGCCAGCAGCTTTACTAGTTTGGACGCCGGGGAGCTGTTTTTT. Translation: CASSFTSLDAGELFF. The complete variable domain, with remaining parts taken from reference TRBV5-5 and TRBJ2-2, reads DAGVTQSPTHLIKTRGQQVTLRCSPISGHKSVSWYQQVLGQGPQFIFQYYEKEERGRGNFPDRFSARQFPNYSSELNVNALLLGDSALYLCASSFTSLDAGELFFGEGSRLTVL.

The chain has TRBV27 and TRBJ2-3; 12 nucleotides line up with TRBD2. Trimming took 5 bases from V and 4 from J; bases not matched to a gene: 4. The V gene's germline CDR1 is MNHEY and CDR2 SMNVEV (reference sequence). This CDR3 has 15 residues. The CDR3 spells CASSVTSGSPDTQYF. CDR3 DNA sequence: TGTGCCAGCAGTGTGACTAGCGGGAGCCCAGATACGCAGTATTTT.